The source of this TCR beta chain is a study of CD8 T cells in Susac syndrome. RNA was extracted with the RNeasy kit, and a quantity of 0.5 to 1 ug was reverse transcribed using random hexamers. TCRdb fed the immunoSEQ multiplex PCR reads into MiXCR, producing one record per CDR3 protein. This table holds about 200,000 distinct CDR3 sequences, nearly 95% found once. FACS enriched CD8+ TEMRA cells, while bulk CD8+ and CD4+ were negatively isolated. Germline V lookup: CDR1 GTSNPN, CDR2 SVGIG (reference sequence). Losses at the gene ends were 1 base for V and 2 bases for J; bases not matched to a gene: 3. The CDR3 extends over 14 amino acids.

This chain uses TRBV30 with TRBJ2-3, with 7 bases fitting TRBD1. Sequencing used CD4+ T cells from PBMCs. The clonotype was recovered from a human donor with multiple sclerosis. CDR3 sequence reads: CAWSEGAVTDTQYF. The CDR3 nucleotides read TGTGCCTGGAGTGAGGGGGCGGTCACAGATACGCAGTATTTT.